These 9 T cell receptor beta chains came from one sample sequenced in a study of beta chain features in type 1 diabetes. Study-wide findings and caveats: Type 1 diabetes patients showed a moderate but significant shortening of TCRB CDR3s in all four CD4+ subsets.

No antigen has been identified for these receptors. Sequenced material consisted of expressed TCRB transcripts (all of the isolated RNA was reverse transcribed). Only in-frame clones appear in the TCRdb table, and some are missing; sequencing was by immunoSEQ multiplex PCR. The table includes about 650,000 clones, 12% detected once. The sequencing input was naive CD4+ T cells from blood. These TCRs come from a man aged 30-40 years with type 1 diabetes.

This clone has just one count. This chain joins TRBV7-2 and TRBJ1-1; TRBD1 might be the D (6 bases). Germline V gene sequence: CDR1 SGHTA, CDR2 FQGNSA. Trimming left V 4 bases short and J 6 bases short, with 18 bases between. The CDR3 is made up of 15 amino acids. The CDR3 here is CASSSQRAGGSEAFF. The CDR3 region has the DNA TGTGCCAGCAGCTCCCAACGGGCGGGGGGCTCTGAAGCTTTCTTT.

This clone has more than one count but fewer than ten. The rearrangement uses TRBV19 and TRBJ2-2, with TRBD2 matching 9 bases. Germline values: CDR1 LNHDA, CDR2 SQIVND (reference sequence). CDR3 length: 15 amino acids. The trim removed 6 bases at V and 4 bases at J, leaving 6 bases unmatched. CDR3 nucleotides: TGTGCCAGTAGCGGGACTAGCCTATCCACCGGGGAGCTGTTTTTT. Translation gives CASSGTSLSTGELFF.

This clone has a handful of counts. The V gene is TRBV4-3, the J gene TRBJ2-1; 8 nucleotides agree with TRBD2. The CDR3 is made up of 16 amino acids. The germline CDR1 and CDR2 sequences are LGHNA and YSLEER. Trimming at V came to 3 bases and at J to 6 bases, leaving 10 bases not matched to a gene. The CDR3 loop is CASSHSLADRLNEQFF. The CDR3 DNA reads TGCGCCAGCAGCCACTCACTAGCGGACCGACTCAATGAGCAGTTCTTC.

This clone was picked up a small number of times. The chain recombines TRBV19 with TRBJ2-5; D is undetermined. The CDR3 length is 15 residues. CDR1 is LNHDA and CDR2 is SQIVND in the germline V gene (reference sequence). V shed 3 bases and J shed 0 bases, with 11 bases lying between them. CDR3 protein: CASSISTLYQETQYF. The CDR3, as DNA: TGTGCCAGTAGTATTAGCACCCTGTACCAAGAGACCCAGTACTTC.

This chain uses TRBV11-2 with TRBJ2-7, with 10 bases fitting TRBD1. Germline trimming cut 4 bases from V and 4 bases from J; bases unmatched to any gene: 10. CDR3 length: 16 residues. The germline CDR1 and CDR2 sequences are SGHAT and FQNNGV. The CDR3: CASSSPDRGELYEQYF. CDR3 DNA: TGTGCCAGCAGCTCCCCGGACAGGGGGGAATTATACGAGCAGTACTTC.

The genes are TRBV28 and TRBJ2-7; TRBD1 or TRBD2 may be the D gene (5 bases each). The CDR3 runs to 15 residues. Germline V gene sequence: CDR1 MDHEN, CDR2 SYDVKM. The V end was cut by 6 bases, the J end by 0 bases, with 15 bases between. CDR3 in amino acids: CASRAGWGSSYEQYF. The CDR3 nucleotides read TGTGCCAGCAGGGCAGGGTGGGGGAGCTCCTACGAGCAGTACTTC.

This clone has a handful of counts. This rearrangement joins TRBV10-3 to TRBJ2-2; 8 bases line up with TRBD1. This CDR3 has 13 residues. Germline V gene lookup returns CDR1 ENHRY and CDR2 SYGVKD. The V gene end was trimmed by 11 bases and the J gene end by 4 bases; junction bases not matched to a gene: 6. The CDR3 region is CALGTGFTGELFF. The CDR3 nucleotides are TGTGCCTTGGGGACAGGCTTCACCGGGGAGCTGTTTTTT.

This clone appeared once. The V gene is TRBV5-1, the J gene TRBJ2-1, with a possible D match to TRBD1 (6 bases). V was shortened by 0 bases and J by 8 bases, with 6 bases between the two germline ends. Germline loops: CDR1 SGHRS, CDR2 YFSETQ. The length of the CDR3 is 12 residues. Here the CDR3 reads CASSLEGDEQFF. CDR3 bases: TGCGCCAGCAGCTTGGAGGGGGATGAGCAGTTCTTC.

The chain joins TRBV4-1 to TRBJ2-5; 7 bases line up with TRBD1. The germline CDR1 and CDR2 sequences are MGHRA and YSYEKL. Unmatched junction bases numbered 6, after V lost 3 bases and J lost 5 bases. This CDR3 is built from 14 residues. CDR3 protein: CASSQTGIQETQYF. The DNA of the CDR3 is TGCGCCAGCAGCCAGACAGGGATTCAGGAGACCCAGTACTTC.